The 5 T cell receptor beta chains below all came from one sample that was sequenced in a study of CD8+CD57+ T cells in acquired aplastic anemia. Using genomic DNA as the template, TCR beta VDJ and CDR3 profiling was carried out. TCRdb itself ran the reads through MiXCR, one entry per CDR3 protein. The sample records 200,000 to 250,000 distinct CDR3 sequences, about half being singletons. All sequencing subjects had displayed CD8+CD57+ cell expansion on flow cytometry. Sequenced input: sorted CD4+, CD8+, or CD8+CD57+ T cells (not recorded which) from PBMCs. The receptors here all came from a human donor with aplastic anemia.

This clonotype was counted between two and nine times. The chain has TRBV20-1 and TRBJ2-3; TRBD2 agrees at 16 bases. Looked up from germline, CDR1 is DFQATT and CDR2 is SNEGSKA (reference sequence). This CDR3 has 21 residues. V was clipped by 1 base and J by 6 bases; unmatched bases: 19. CDR3 loop: CSARGVGTSGGGSALWDTQYF. DNA of the CDR3: TGCAGTGCTAGAGGGGTTGGGACTAGCGGGGGGGGGTCCGCTCTATGGGATACGCAGTATTTT.

Comments on this clonotype: A much larger clone lies a single base off, so this may be a read error. The chain couples TRBV12-3 or TRBV12-4 to TRBJ1-5; D remains unclear. The J call may be incorrect, as the DNA end agrees better with TRBJ2-3. The CDR3 spans 17 residues. CDR3 sequence (DNA): TGTGCCAGCAGTTTAGACAGCTATAGCAGAAGCAATCAGCCCCAGTATTTT. This sequence encodes CASSLDSYSRSNQPQYF.

CDR3 loop: CASSSQGADYGYTF. For the CDR3, the DNA is TGTGCCAGCAGCTCCCAGGGGGCGGACTATGGCTACACCTTC. The chain has TRBV7-9 and TRBJ1-2; 8 nucleotides agree with TRBD1. V gave up 4 bases and J gave up 3 bases; unmatched junction bases: 4. Germline V CDR1 and CDR2: SEHNR, FQNEAQ (reference sequence). The CDR3 covers 14 residues.

This clonotype showed up just a few times. The rearrangement joins TRBV18 to TRBJ1-5; D might be TRBD1 (5 bases). Germline V gene sequence: CDR1 KGHSH, CDR2 LQKENI. Between the trimmed V and J ends, which lost 4 bases and 3 bases, there was a span of 10 bases. This CDR3 is 14 amino acids long. CDR3 DNA: TGTGCCAGCTCACAGGGGTTCGACAATCAGCCCCAGCATTTT. Amino acid sequence: CASSQGFDNQPQHF.

This chain connects TRBV10-3 to TRBJ1-1, with no clear D. From germline, CDR1 is ENHRY and CDR2 SYGVKD. The CDR3 is made up of 14 amino acids. V lost 6 bases and J lost 1, with 12 bases in between. The CDR3 coding sequence is TGTGCCATCAGGACAACGACCTCGAACACTGAAGCTTTCTTT. It specifies CAIRTTTSNTEAFF.